A selection of T cell receptor beta chains follows, all from one sample in a study of shared clonotypes between healthy human individuals. Here immunoSEQ multiplex PCR was the method, and the copy in TCRdb shows in-frame clones only, minus some. The sample holds 2 million to 2.5 million clones, just under 95% seen once. The sequenced sample was naive CD4+ T cells from PBMCs. The source of these receptors is a man in his late teens or twenties in good health. Some clones in this sample may be carry-over from other donors' samples. Each CDR3 is given with its conserved first and last residue. The D gene is left open where the match is weak. Some rows mark clone size as missing; the rest say once, few, many or name a class of expanded clone.

size,D,V,J,CDR3,DNA
NA,TRBD2,TRBV4-1,TRBJ2-7,CASSQLLADFYEQYF,TGCGCCAGCAGCCAATTACTAGCGGATTTCTACGAGCAGTACTTC
NA,TRBD1,TRBV11-2,TRBJ1-1,CASSLVGTGSRNTEAFF,TGTGCCAGCAGCTTAGTAGGGACAGGGAGTCGAAACACTGAAGCTTTCTTT
NA,NA,TRBV21-1,TRBJ1-2,CASSRGTAPRYGYTF,TGTGCCAGCAGCAGAGGGACGGCACCTCGATATGGCTACACCTTC
NA,TRBD1,TRBV5-1,TRBJ2-7,CASSLLQGAGEQYF,TGCGCCAGCAGCTTGCTACAGGGGGCAGGGGAGCAGTACTTC
NA,NA,TRBV20-1,TRBJ1-1,CSARFGAEAFF,TGCAGTGCTAGATTTGGCGCTGAAGCTTTCTTT
NA,NA,TRBV30,TRBJ2-1,CAWSNQGYNEQFF,TGTGCCTGGAGTAATCAAGGGTACAATGAGCAGTTCTTC
once,NA,TRBV4-3,TRBJ1-2,CASSQDITGSRYGYTF,TGCGCCAGCAGCCAAGATATTACAGGGTCCCGCTATGGCTACACCTTC
NA,NA,TRBV21-1,TRBJ2-3,CASSPADTQYF,TGTGCCAGCAGCCCAGCAGATACGCAGTATTTT
NA,NA,TRBV7-9,TRBJ2-5,CASSPRLVEETQYF,TGTGCCAGCAGCCCCCGACTAGTGGAAGAGACCCAGTACTTC
NA,TRBD2,TRBV6-5,TRBJ2-7,CASRWTSGTYEQYF,TGTGCCAGCAGATGGACTAGCGGGACCTACGAGCAGTACTTC
NA,NA,TRBV5-1,TRBJ2-3,CASSSGGTADTQYF,TGCGCCAGCAGCAGTGGGGGGACGGCAGATACGCAGTATTTT
NA,NA,TRBV28,TRBJ2-5,CASSSPLRLTKETQYF,TGTGCCAGCAGTTCCCCCCTACGACTTACGAAAGAGACCCAGTACTTC
few,TRBD2,TRBV7-3,TRBJ2-3,CASFGFGLGLAVSETSTDTQYF,TGTGCCAGCTTTGGGTTCGGGTTGGGACTAGCGGTATCGGAGACAAGCACAGATACGCAGTATTTT
NA,NA,TRBV7-2,TRBJ1-3,CASSLGPDTGNTIYF,TGTGCCAGCAGCTTAGGTCCGGATACTGGAAACACCATATATTTT
NA,NA,TRBV5-6,TRBJ2-2,CASSFGQKNTGELFF,TGTGCCAGCAGCTTCGGACAGAAGAACACCGGGGAGCTGTTTTTT
NA,NA,TRBV7-2,TRBJ1-3,CASSFRRESGNTIYF,TGTGCCAGCAGCTTTCGCCGGGAATCAGGAAACACCATATATTTT
NA,NA,TRBV14,TRBJ2-5,CASSLRSALGETQYF,TGTGCCAGCAGCCTCCGAAGCGCCTTGGGGGAGACCCAGTACTTC
NA,NA,TRBV9,TRBJ1-4,CASSASTGIYEKLFF,TGTGCCAGCAGCGCCTCCACGGGGATTTATGAAAAACTGTTTTTT
NA,NA,TRBV19,TRBJ2-6,CASSIAGSSSGANVLTF,TGTGCCAGTAGTATAGCAGGGTCTAGCTCTGGGGCCAACGTCCTGACTTTC
NA,NA,TRBV7-3,TRBJ2-3,CASSQSMSTDTQYF,TGTGCCAGCAGTCAGAGCATGAGCACAGATACGCAGTATTTT
NA,NA,TRBV4-3,TRBJ2-5,CASSQDRLRQETQYF,TGCGCCAGCAGCCAAGATCGGCTGCGGCAAGAGACCCAGTACTTC
NA,NA,TRBV11-3,TRBJ2-7,CASSLAGSWDEQYF,TGTGCCAGCAGCTTAGCGGGAAGTTGGGACGAGCAGTACTTC
NA,NA,TRBV27,TRBJ2-1,CASSPLGISGNEQFF,TGTGCCAGCAGTCCCCTGGGAATTTCGGGCAATGAGCAGTTCTTC
few,NA,TRBV14,TRBJ2-7,CASSAGLRYEQYF,TGTGCCAGCAGTGCAGGGTTACGATACGAGCAGTACTTC
NA,NA,TRBV5-6,TRBJ2-5,CASSLGGGETQYF,TGTGCCAGCAGCTTGGGAGGGGGAGAGACCCAGTACTTC
NA,NA,TRBV11-2,TRBJ1-1,CASSQPVGRAFF,TGTGCCAGCAGCCAACCCGTCGGGCGGGCTTTCTTT
NA,NA,TRBV2,TRBJ2-6,CASRPESGGANVLTF,TGTGCCAGCAGACCCGAGAGTGGTGGGGCCAACGTCCTGACTTTC
NA,NA,TRBV5-1,TRBJ1-1,CASSSLLRGTEAFF,TGCGCCAGCAGCTCCCTCCTTAGGGGCACTGAAGCTTTCTTT
NA,NA,TRBV5-4,TRBJ2-7,CASSSSAIAASYEQYF,TGTGCCAGCAGCTCTTCGGCTATTGCGGCCTCCTACGAGCAGTACTTC
NA,NA,TRBV29-1,TRBJ2-1,CSVRRALGNEQFF,TGCAGCGTAAGGCGGGCCTTAGGCAATGAGCAGTTCTTC
once,TRBD2,TRBV7-2,TRBJ2-3,CASSPGGGGDTQYF,TGTGCCAGCAGCCCGGGGGGTGGGGGAGATACGCAGTATTTT
NA,TRBD2,TRBV5-6,TRBJ2-3,CASSLYRAGAPGGTDTQYF,TGTGCCAGCAGCTTGTACCGAGCGGGAGCCCCCGGGGGGACAGATACGCAGTATTTT
once,TRBD1,TRBV2,TRBJ2-5,CASRGTGALQETQYF,TGTGCCAGCAGGGGGACAGGGGCCCTCCAAGAGACCCAGTACTTC
once,NA,TRBV4-1,TRBJ1-6,CASSSPLDRGYNSPLHF,TGCGCCAGCAGCTCCCCCCTGGACCGGGGATATAATTCACCCCTCCACTTT
NA,TRBD1,TRBV6-6,TRBJ1-5,CASSSPTGANQPQHF,TGTGCCAGCAGTTCCCCGACAGGGGCCAATCAGCCCCAGCATTTT
NA,NA,TRBV19,TRBJ1-1,CASMDGGAAGNTEAFF,TGTGCCAGTATGGATGGAGGGGCGGCTGGGAACACTGAAGCTTTCTTT
NA,TRBD2,TRBV5-1,TRBJ2-1,CASSSPGLVFLNEQFF,TGCGCCAGCAGCTCACCGGGACTAGTTTTTCTCAATGAGCAGTTCTTC
NA,NA,TRBV7-9,TRBJ1-2,CASSAKTQNYGYTF,TGTGCCAGCAGCGCAAAGACACAGAACTATGGCTACACCTTC
NA,NA,TRBV5-1,TRBJ2-1,CASSGSGPEQFF,TGCGCCAGCAGCGGAAGCGGACCGGAGCAGTTCTTC
few,NA,TRBV4-1,TRBJ1-1,CASSQILGQGREAFF,TGCGCCAGCAGCCAAATTCTAGGGCAGGGCCGTGAAGCTTTCTTT
NA,TRBD2,TRBV7-7,TRBJ2-4,CASSLFLGLAGDRAKNIQYF,TGTGCCAGCAGCTTATTCTTAGGACTAGCGGGAGATCGGGCCAAAAACATTCAGTACTTC
NA,TRBD2,TRBV7-7,TRBJ2-2,CASGPSGVNTGELFF,TGTGCCAGCGGTCCTAGCGGAGTGAACACCGGGGAGCTGTTTTTT
NA,NA,TRBV18,TRBJ1-2,CASSPGAGMVGTNYGYTF,TGTGCCAGCTCACCAGGAGCAGGGATGGTGGGTACCAACTATGGCTACACCTTC
NA,NA,TRBV11-2,TRBJ2-7,CASSLVVGSGYEQYF,TGTGCCAGCAGCTTAGTCGTGGGATCGGGATACGAGCAGTACTTC
NA,TRBD2,TRBV28,TRBJ2-4,CASSWSGGGAKNIQYF,TGTGCCAGCAGTTGGTCGGGAGGGGGGGCCAAAAACATTCAGTACTTC
NA,TRBD1,TRBV15,TRBJ1-1,CATSRGRQGDTEAFF,TGTGCCACCAGCAGAGGTAGACAGGGGGACACTGAAGCTTTCTTT
NA,NA,TRBV9,TRBJ1-6,CASSVGGKDNSPLHF,TGTGCCAGCAGCGTTGGGGGGAAGGATAATTCACCCCTCCACTTT
NA,NA,TRBV9,TRBJ1-5,CASSVEDRAPQHF,TGTGCCAGCAGCGTAGAGGATCGGGCGCCCCAGCATTTT
NA,TRBD1,TRBV5-8,TRBJ1-1,CASSLRTGVAEAFF,TGTGCCAGCAGCTTAAGAACAGGGGTCGCTGAAGCTTTCTTT
NA,TRBD2,TRBV5-1,TRBJ2-1,CASSLAGTSGANEQFF,TGCGCCAGCAGCTTAGCCGGGACTAGCGGGGCAAATGAGCAGTTCTTC
once,TRBD1,TRBV19,TRBJ2-6,CASKGGQPGSGANVLTF,TGTGCCAGTAAAGGGGGACAGCCCGGCTCTGGGGCCAACGTCCTGACTTTC
NA,NA,TRBV2,TRBJ2-3,CASSRLGDTQYF,TGTGCCAGCAGCCGACTGGGAGATACGCAGTATTTT
NA,NA,TRBV6-1,TRBJ1-4,CASSFTGSLGEKLFF,TGTGCCAGCAGTTTCACAGGATCCCTAGGGGAAAAACTGTTTTTT
once,TRBD1,TRBV7-6,TRBJ1-2,CASSSQGAAPYGYTF,TGTGCCAGCAGCTCACAGGGGGCCGCACCCTATGGCTACACCTTC
NA,TRBD1,TRBV9,TRBJ2-7,CASSGGQGPYEQYF,TGTGCCAGCAGCGGGGGACAGGGCCCCTACGAGCAGTACTTC
NA,TRBD1,TRBV6-5,TRBJ1-4,CASTSGGTNEKLFF,TGTGCCAGCACCTCAGGGGGAACTAATGAAAAACTGTTTTTT
NA,NA,TRBV18,TRBJ1-2,CASSPDSTSAGYTF,TGTGCCAGCTCACCGGACAGTACCTCGGCTGGCTACACCTTC
NA,NA,TRBV7-8,TRBJ2-5,CASSLGARRPETQYF,TGTGCCAGCAGCTTAGGGGCCCGTCGCCCAGAGACCCAGTACTTC
NA,TRBD1,TRBV28,TRBJ1-1,CASSLKPLRQGPNGINTEAFF,TGTGCCAGCAGTTTAAAGCCCCTCCGACAGGGGCCAAACGGCATTAACACTGAAGCTTTCTTT
NA,NA,TRBV2,TRBJ2-4,CASKSELAKNIQYF,TGTGCCAGCAAGAGCGAGTTAGCCAAAAACATTCAGTACTTC